The present TCR beta chain was sequenced within a study of shared clonotypes between healthy human individuals. In the study overall: Used for every donor were three CD4 naive, three CD4 memory, two CD8 naive and one CD8 memory plate.

CDR1 ENHRY and CDR2 SYGVKD come from the germline V gene. V was clipped by 2 bases and J by 5 bases; unmatched bases: 6. This CDR3 is 15 amino acids long. Clones were sequenced by immunoSEQ multiplex PCR, and TCRdb holds only the in-frame ones, with some missing. The sample lists 800,000 to 950,000 clones; 90% to 98% were seen once. Naive-designated CD8 cells lacked CD45RO, were positively enriched for CCR7, and omitted terminally differentiated effector memory CD45RA+ cells. The sample consisted of naive CD8+ T cells sorted from blood. This receptor was obtained from a man aged 25-40 years in good health. The chain links TRBV10-3 to TRBJ2-1; 7 bases are shared with TRBD1. The CDR3 nucleotides read TGTGCCATCAGTGAGGGCAGGGGGAATAACAATGAGCAGTTCTTC. Protein sequence: CAISEGRGNNNEQFF.